Below are 11 T cell receptor beta chains sequenced from a single sample in a study of blood T cell repertoires in COVID-19. The repertoire was sequenced with immunoSEQ multiplex PCR; TCRdb's copy has only in-frame clones and lacks some. Of roughly 260,000 clones listed, just under 90% were seen once; the top ten hold around 3.5%. What was sequenced was peripheral blood. The receptors originated from a woman in her forties with acute or convalescent COVID-19.

This clone was recorded only once. The CDR3 loop reads CASSPRTGDPFELFF. In nucleotides, the CDR3 is TGCGCCAGCAGCCCTCGGACAGGGGATCCATTTGAACTGTTTTTT. The rearrangement uses TRBV5-1 and TRBJ1-4, with 9 bases that match TRBD1. V trimming: 4 bases; J trimming: 12 bases; junction bases outside the gene matches: 13. Germline CDR1 SGHRS, CDR2 YFSETQ. This CDR3 is built from 15 residues.

The rearrangement joins TRBV2 to TRBJ2-1; 9 bases map to TRBD2. With V trimmed by 4 bases and J by 0 bases, 4 bases remained unmatched. CDR1 is SNHLY, CDR2 FYNNEI, per germline. The CDR3 runs to 16 residues. The chain's CDR3 is CASSALAGSSYNEQFF. CDR3 DNA sequence: TGTGCCAGCAGTGCTCTAGCGGGGAGCTCCTACAATGAGCAGTTCTTC.

This clone was seen a handful of times. This chain links TRBV27 with TRBJ1-6; D gene uncertain. V lost 8 bases, J lost 6 bases, and 11 bases lay in between. The CDR3 consists of 13 residues. Per germline, CDR1 MNHEY and CDR2 SMNVEV (reference sequence). CDR3 nucleotides: TGTGCCAGCTGCCTCGGGATTAATTCACCCCTCCACTTT. Its translation is CASCLGINSPLHF.

The V gene is TRBV6-2 or TRBV6-3, the J gene TRBJ2-1; D is possibly TRBD2 (7 bases). Trimming pared 0 bases from V and 10 bases from J, leaving 19 bases between. The CDR3 runs 16 residues. Germline V gives CDR1 MNHEY, CDR2 SVGEGT. The CDR3 region has the DNA TGTGCCAGCAGTTACTCGAAGACGGGGGGCATTTGGGAGCAGTTCTTC. This translates into CASSYSKTGGIWEQFF.

The chain joins TRBV6-5 to TRBJ1-1, with unresolved D. CDR1 is MNHEY and CDR2 is SVGAGI in the germline V gene. V dropped 2 bases and J dropped 4 bases, with 11 bases sitting between them. The CDR3 runs 14 residues. This CDR3 is CASSYEGEGTEAFF. As DNA, the CDR3 is TGTGCCAGCAGTTACGAGGGAGAGGGCACTGAAGCTTTCTTT.

This chain joins TRBV2 and TRBJ1-1, with TRBD1 identical over 7 bases. After removal of 11 bases from V and 7 bases from J, the junction contained 13 bases not matched to a gene. CDR1 and CDR2 from the germline V gene are SNHLY and FYNNEI. This CDR3 spans 13 amino acids. The CDR3 sequence is CAGGTRGHGEAFF. CDR3 nucleotide sequence: TGTGCCGGGGGGACTAGGGGGCACGGTGAAGCTTTCTTT.

This chain links TRBV9 with TRBJ1-3; TRBD1 aligns across 7 bases. The CDR3 consists of 15 residues. Germline CDR1 is SGDLS and CDR2 is YYNGEE. Trimming removed 0 bases from V and 3 bases from J; junction bases left unmatched: 3. The CDR3 here is CASSVGGTDGNTIYF. The CDR3 coding sequence is TGTGCCAGCAGCGTAGGCGGGACAGATGGAAACACCATATATTTT.

The chain has TRBV6-5 and TRBJ1-4; D not certain. Germline assignment: CDR1 MNHEY and CDR2 SVGAGI. CDR3 length: 13 amino acids. Trimming cost V 9 bases and J 5 bases, with 13 bases left between them. In DNA form, the CDR3 reads TGTGCCAGTACCAGGTCCTTAAATGAAAAACTGTTTTTT. Protein: CASTRSLNEKLFF.

V usage is TRBV6-4 and J usage is TRBJ1-2; 7 bases line up with TRBD1. The junction had 4 bases not matched to a gene; V was cut back by 6 bases and J by 6 bases. The germline gives CDR1 MRHNA, CDR2 SNTAGT. The CDR3 sequence is 12 residues long. The CDR3: CASRVTGDGYTF. The CDR3 nucleotides read TGTGCCAGCAGAGTCACAGGGGATGGCTACACCTTC.

The chain carries TRBV19 and TRBJ2-3; weak D call: TRBD1 (5 bases). Between the trimmed V and J ends, which lost 8 bases and 6 bases, there was a span of 18 bases. Germline values: CDR1 LNHDA, CDR2 SQIVND (reference sequence). The CDR3 spans 14 residues. The CDR3 is CASQAAGSGDTQYF. CDR3 DNA: TGTGCCAGTCAAGCTGCAGGGTCCGGTGATACGCAGTATTTT.

The rearrangement uses TRBV7-9 and TRBJ1-5; TRBD1 agrees at 10 bases. Germline-derived CDR1 and CDR2 are SEHNR and FQNEAQ (reference sequence). Trimming cost V 3 bases and J 6 bases; bases outside gene matches: 2. The CDR3 extends over 14 amino acids. DNA for the CDR3: TGTGCCAGCAGCTTGGGGGACAGGGGTCAGCCCCAGCATTTT. Translation gives CASSLGDRGQPQHF.